This T cell receptor (beta chain) was sequenced for a study of cytomegalovirus exposure and HLA in healthy donors listed by TCRdb under 2017. Context from the whole study: According to a later analysis, the 120 or so validation repertoires were produced on the same platform as the 666 repertoires of the first cohort. The study aimed to test whether signatures of past pathogen exposure could be identified by cataloging public T cell receptors. In addition to the first cohort of around 670 subjects, a separate validation cohort of under 150 different subjects was used. The study combined high-throughput TCR immunosequencing, statistical association of individual TCRs with disease status, and machine learning to predict cytomegalovirus infection status.

The protocol used for the library was the immunoSEQ multiplex PCR assay. Regarding the original processing steps: A statistical classification framework was built to diagnose cytomegalovirus status from the catalog of TCR beta chain sequences. TCRdb retrieved this table from immuneACCESS and kept in-frame rearrangements only. Not all clones are present; in checked studies, unresolved V genes account for under half, and no reason is known for the remainder. Clone size and the V and J calls come from that table; the DNA yielded D and trimming. In this sample the table shows 100,000 or so clones, 85% of which occur a single time. Of the sample, around 20% falls within the top ten clones. What the study reported, not specific to this receptor: Three of the identified cytomegalovirus-associated TCR beta chains were confirmed in vitro to be specific for cytomegalovirus antigens. The authors suggested that the approach could potentially be generalized to other disease states and immunological phenotypes. A later analysis lacked HLA typing for the validation cohort, so it scored co-occurrence in that cohort across all 120 or so repertoires. Most TCR sequences were seen in very few donors, while some public TCRs were found in many individuals. The study gave a list of over 150 TCR beta chains associated with cytomegalovirus. In a later analysis, TCRs clustered in the first cohort were found to also tend to co-occur in the approximately 110 validation repertoires, with roughly 93% of cluster scores above 0. The classifier was reported to diagnose cytomegalovirus status with high specificity and sensitivity in both the original cohort and the validation cohort.

Comments on this clone: Its antigen target is currently unknown. No clone much larger than this one lies a single base away; base qualities are absent.

The donors were included in the validation cohort of around 120 subjects, a group kept apart from the roughly 690-subject first cohort. Reading from cysteine to phenylalanine, the CDR3 counts 14 amino acids. The only DNA kept is the CDR3, 42 bases in frame from the first base. V has 4 bases trimmed and J has 5 bases trimmed; junction bases matching no gene number 5. Reading the germline V gene gives CDR1 SNHLY and CDR2 FYNNEI. The rearrangement joined TRBV2 to TRBJ2-5, and TRBD2 aligns with 9 junction nucleotides. Material: PBMCs. This sequence was found in a man aged 18-30 years in good health and CMV-seropositive. This receptor carries the CDR3 CASSGSGSGETQYF. The nucleotide sequence reads TGTGCCAGCAGTGGTAGCGGGAGTGGGGAGACCCAGTACTTC.